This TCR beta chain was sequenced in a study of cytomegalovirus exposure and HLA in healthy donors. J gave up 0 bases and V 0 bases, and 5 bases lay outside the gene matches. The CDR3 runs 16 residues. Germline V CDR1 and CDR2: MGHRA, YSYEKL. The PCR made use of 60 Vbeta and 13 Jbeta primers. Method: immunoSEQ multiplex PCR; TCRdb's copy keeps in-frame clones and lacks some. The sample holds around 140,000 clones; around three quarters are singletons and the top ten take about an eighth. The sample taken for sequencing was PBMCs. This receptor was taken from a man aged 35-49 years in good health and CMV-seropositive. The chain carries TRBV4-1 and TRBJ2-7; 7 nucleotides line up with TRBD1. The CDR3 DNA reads TGCGCCAGCAGCCAAGATGAAACAGGGGTCTCCTACGAGCAGTACTTC. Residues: CASSQDETGVSYEQYF.